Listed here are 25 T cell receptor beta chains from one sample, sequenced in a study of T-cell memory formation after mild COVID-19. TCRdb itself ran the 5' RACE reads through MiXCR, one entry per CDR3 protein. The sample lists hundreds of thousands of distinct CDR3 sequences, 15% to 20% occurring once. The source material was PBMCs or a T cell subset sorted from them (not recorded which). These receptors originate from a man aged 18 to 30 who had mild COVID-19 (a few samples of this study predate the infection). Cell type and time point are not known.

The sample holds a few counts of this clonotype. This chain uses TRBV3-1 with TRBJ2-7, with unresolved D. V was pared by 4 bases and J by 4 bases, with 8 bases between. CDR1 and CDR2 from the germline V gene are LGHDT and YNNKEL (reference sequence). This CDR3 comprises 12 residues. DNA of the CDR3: TGTGCCAGCAGCCGTAACACTTACGAGCAGTACTTC. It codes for CASSRNTYEQYF.

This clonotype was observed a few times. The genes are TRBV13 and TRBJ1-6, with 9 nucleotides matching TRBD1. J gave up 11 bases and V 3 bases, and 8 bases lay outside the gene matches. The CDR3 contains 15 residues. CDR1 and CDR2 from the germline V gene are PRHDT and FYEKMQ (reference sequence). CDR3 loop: CASSFGTGQKTPLHF. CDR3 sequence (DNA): TGTGCCAGCAGCTTTGGGACAGGGCAAAAGACACCCCTCCACTTT.

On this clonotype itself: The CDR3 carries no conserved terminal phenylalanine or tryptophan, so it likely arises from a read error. DNA for the CDR3: TGTGCCAGCAGGACGAACCGGGGCACTGAAGCTTTCTCT. Its protein is CASRTNRGTEAFS. V gene TRBV6-1 combines with J gene TRBJ1-1; no firm D call. CDR3 length equals 13 residues. Germline V gene lookup returns CDR1 MNHNS and CDR2 SASEGT. Deletions cut 6 bases from V and 4 bases from J, with 12 bases between.

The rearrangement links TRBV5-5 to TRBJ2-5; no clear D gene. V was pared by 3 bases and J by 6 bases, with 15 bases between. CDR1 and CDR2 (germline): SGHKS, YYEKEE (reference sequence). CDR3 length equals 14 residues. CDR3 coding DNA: TGTGCCAGCAGCTCCCCCTATGGCAGCCAGACCCAGTACTTC. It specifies CASSSPYGSQTQYF.

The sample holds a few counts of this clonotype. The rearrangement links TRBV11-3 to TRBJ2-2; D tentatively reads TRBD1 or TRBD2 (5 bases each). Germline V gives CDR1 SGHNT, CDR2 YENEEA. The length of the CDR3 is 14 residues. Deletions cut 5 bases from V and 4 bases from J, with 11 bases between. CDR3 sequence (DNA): TGTGCCAGCAGCCCTGCCGGGGCCACCGGGGAGCTGTTTTTT. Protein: CASSPAGATGELFF.

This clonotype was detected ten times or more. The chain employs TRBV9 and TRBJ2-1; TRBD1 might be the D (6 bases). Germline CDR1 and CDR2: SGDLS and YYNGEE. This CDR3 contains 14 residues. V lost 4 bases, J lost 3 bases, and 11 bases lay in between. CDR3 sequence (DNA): TGTGCCAGCAGCTCTACAGGGAACTACAATGAGCAGTTCTTC. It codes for CASSSTGNYNEQFF.

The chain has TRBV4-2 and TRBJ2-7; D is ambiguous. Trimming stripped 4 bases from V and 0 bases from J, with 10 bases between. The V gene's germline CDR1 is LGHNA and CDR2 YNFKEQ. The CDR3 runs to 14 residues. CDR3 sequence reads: CASSPTESSYEQYV. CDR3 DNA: TGTGCCAGCAGCCCAACCGAGAGCTCCTACGAGCAGTACGTC.

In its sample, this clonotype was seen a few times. The CDR3 here is CASSLPGRGPDTQYF. CDR3 DNA: TGTGCCAGCAGCTTACCAGGGCGAGGCCCAGATACGCAGTATTTT. The rearrangement joins TRBV7-8 to TRBJ2-3; tentative D call: TRBD1 (5 bases). CDR1 SGHVS and CDR2 FQNEAQ come from the germline V gene. The CDR3 length is 15 residues. Between the trimmed V and J ends, which lost 2 bases and 4 bases, there was a span of 13 bases.

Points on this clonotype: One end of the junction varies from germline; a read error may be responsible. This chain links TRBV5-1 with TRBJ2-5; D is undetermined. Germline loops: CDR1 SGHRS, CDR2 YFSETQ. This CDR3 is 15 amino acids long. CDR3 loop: CASSEQSAQPETKYF. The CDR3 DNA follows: TGCGCCAGCAGCGAGCAGTCGGCGCAGCCAGAGACCAAGTACTTC.

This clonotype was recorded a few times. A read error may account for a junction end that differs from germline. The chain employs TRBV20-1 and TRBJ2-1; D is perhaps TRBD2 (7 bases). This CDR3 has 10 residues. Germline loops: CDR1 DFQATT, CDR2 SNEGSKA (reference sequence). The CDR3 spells CSAPARGGLF. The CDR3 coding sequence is TGCAGTGCCCCCGCTAGGGGGGGTCTCTTC.

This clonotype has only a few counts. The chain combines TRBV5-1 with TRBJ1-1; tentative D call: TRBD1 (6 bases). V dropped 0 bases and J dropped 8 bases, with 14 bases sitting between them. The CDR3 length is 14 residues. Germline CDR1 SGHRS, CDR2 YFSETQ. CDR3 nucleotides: TGCGCCAGCAGCTTGGCCCGTATCGGGACAGAAGCTTTCTTT. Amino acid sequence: CASSLARIGTEAFF.

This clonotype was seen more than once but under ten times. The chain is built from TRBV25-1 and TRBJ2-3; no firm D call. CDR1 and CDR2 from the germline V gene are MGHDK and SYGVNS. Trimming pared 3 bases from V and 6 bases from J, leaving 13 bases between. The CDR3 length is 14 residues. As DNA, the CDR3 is TGTGCCAGCAGTGAGGTCTTAAATATGGATACGCAGTATTTT. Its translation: CASSEVLNMDTQYF.

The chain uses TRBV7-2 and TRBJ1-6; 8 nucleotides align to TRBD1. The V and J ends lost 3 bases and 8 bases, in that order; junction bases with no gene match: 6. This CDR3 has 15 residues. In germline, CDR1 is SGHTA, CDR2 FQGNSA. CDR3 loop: CASSFGQGRDSPLHF. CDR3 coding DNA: TGTGCCAGCAGCTTTGGACAGGGTCGGGATTCACCCCTCCACTTT.

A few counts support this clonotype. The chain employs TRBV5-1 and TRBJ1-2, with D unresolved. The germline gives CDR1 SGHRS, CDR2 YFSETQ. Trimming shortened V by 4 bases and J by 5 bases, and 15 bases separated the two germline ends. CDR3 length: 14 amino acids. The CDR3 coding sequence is TGCGCCAGCAGCGGGGATCCTTCGGGGTATGGCTACACCTTC. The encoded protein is CASSGDPSGYGYTF.

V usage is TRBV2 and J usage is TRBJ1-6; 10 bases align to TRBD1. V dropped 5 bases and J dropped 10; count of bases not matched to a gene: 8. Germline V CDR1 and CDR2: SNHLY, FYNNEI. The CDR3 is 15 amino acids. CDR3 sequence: CASSIWTGGESPLHF. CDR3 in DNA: TGTGCCAGCAGTATCTGGACAGGGGGGGAATCACCCCTCCACTTT. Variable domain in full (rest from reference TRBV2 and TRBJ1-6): EPEVTQTPSHQVTQMGQEVILRCVPISNHLYFYWYRQILGQKVEFLVSFYNNEISEKSEIFDDQFSVERPDGSNFTLKIRSTKLEDSAMYFCASSIWTGGESPLHFGNGTRLTVT.

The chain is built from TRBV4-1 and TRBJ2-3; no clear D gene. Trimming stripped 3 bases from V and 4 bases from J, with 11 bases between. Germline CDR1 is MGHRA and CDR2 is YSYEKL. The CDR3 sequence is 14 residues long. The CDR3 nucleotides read TGCGCCAGCAGCCACATCAACGCGGCAGATACGCAGTATTTT. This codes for CASSHINAADTQYF.

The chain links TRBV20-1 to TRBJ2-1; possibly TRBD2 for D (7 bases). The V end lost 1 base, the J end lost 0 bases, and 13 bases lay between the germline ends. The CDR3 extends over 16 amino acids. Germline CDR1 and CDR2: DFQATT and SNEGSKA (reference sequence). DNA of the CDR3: TGCAGTGCTAGAGTTGCGGGGGCCCTCTCCTACAATGAGCAGTTCTTC. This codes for CSARVAGALSYNEQFF.

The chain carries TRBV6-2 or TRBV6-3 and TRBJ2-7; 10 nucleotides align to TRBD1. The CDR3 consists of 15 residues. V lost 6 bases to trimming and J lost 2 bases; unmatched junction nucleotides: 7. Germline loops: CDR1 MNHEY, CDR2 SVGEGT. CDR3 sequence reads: CASSARQGATYEQYV. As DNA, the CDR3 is TGTGCCAGCAGCGCTAGACAGGGGGCAACCTACGAGCAGTACGTC.

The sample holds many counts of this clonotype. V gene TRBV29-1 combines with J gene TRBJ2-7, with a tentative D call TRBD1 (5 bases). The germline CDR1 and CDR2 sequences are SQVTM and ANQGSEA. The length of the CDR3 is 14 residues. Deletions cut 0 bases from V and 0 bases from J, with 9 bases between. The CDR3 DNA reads TGCAGCGTTGAAGATCAGGGCAGCTCCTACGAGCAGTACTTC. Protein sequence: CSVEDQGSSYEQYF.

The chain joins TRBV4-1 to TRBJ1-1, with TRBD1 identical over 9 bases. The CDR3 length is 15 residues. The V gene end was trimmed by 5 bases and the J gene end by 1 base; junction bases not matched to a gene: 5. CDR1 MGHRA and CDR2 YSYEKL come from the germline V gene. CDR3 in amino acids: CASSTTGGKNTEAFF. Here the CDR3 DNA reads TGCGCCAGCAGCACGACAGGGGGGAAGAACACTGAAGCTTTCTTT.

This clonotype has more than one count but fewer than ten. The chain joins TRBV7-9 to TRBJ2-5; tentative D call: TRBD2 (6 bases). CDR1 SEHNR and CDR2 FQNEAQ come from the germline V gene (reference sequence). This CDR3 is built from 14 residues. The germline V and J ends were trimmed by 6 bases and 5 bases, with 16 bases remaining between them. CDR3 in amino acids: CASRGPDRGETQYF. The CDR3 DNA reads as TGTGCCAGCAGGGGTCCGGACCGGGGGGAGACCCAGTACTTC.

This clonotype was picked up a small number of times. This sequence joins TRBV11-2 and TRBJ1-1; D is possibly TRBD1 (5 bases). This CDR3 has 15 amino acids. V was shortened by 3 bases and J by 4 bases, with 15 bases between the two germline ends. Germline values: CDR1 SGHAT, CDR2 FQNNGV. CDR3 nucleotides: TGTGCCAGCAGCTTGTGGGGGAGTGGGAGCACTGAAGCTTTCTTT. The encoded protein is CASSLWGSGSTEAFF.

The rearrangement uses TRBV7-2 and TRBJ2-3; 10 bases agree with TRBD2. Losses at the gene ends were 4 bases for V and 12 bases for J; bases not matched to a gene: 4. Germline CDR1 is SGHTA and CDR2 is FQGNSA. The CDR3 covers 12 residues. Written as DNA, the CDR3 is TGTGCCAGCAGCTCTCAGCGGGGGGGACAGTATTTT. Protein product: CASSSQRGGQYF.

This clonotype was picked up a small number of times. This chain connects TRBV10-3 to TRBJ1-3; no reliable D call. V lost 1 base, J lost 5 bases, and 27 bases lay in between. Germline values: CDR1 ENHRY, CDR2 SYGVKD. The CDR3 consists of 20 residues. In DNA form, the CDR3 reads TGTGCCATCAGTGAGTTGTTGAGGCAGCCACTTAAGTCTATCCGAAACACCATATATTTT. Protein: CAISELLRQPLKSIRNTIYF.

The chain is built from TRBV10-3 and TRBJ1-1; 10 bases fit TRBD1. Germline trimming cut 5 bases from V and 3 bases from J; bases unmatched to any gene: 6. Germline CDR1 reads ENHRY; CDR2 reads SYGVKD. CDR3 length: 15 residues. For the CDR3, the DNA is TGTGCCATCAGTAGACAGGGGGCATTGGACACTGAAGCTTTCTTT. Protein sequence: CAISRQGALDTEAFF.